The sequence of this T cell receptor beta chain was determined in a study of shared clonotypes between healthy human individuals. Clones were read by immunoSEQ multiplex PCR, and TCRdb kept only the in-frame ones, dropping some. The sample carries a few million clones, just over 90% recorded once. V dropped 4 bases and J dropped 6 bases, with 7 bases sitting between them. Germline-derived CDR1 and CDR2 are SGHRS and YFSETQ. The CDR3 has 12 amino acids. The sample consisted of naive CD4+ T cells from PBMCs. Stated subset: CD45RA+ positively selected. The chain links TRBV5-1 to TRBJ1-4; unclear D gene. The source of this sequence is a man younger than 35 in good health. Some clones in this sample may be carry-over from other donors' samples. DNA for the CDR3: TGCGCCAGCAGCCATAACTATGAAAAACTGTTTTTT. Translating it yields CASSHNYEKLFF.